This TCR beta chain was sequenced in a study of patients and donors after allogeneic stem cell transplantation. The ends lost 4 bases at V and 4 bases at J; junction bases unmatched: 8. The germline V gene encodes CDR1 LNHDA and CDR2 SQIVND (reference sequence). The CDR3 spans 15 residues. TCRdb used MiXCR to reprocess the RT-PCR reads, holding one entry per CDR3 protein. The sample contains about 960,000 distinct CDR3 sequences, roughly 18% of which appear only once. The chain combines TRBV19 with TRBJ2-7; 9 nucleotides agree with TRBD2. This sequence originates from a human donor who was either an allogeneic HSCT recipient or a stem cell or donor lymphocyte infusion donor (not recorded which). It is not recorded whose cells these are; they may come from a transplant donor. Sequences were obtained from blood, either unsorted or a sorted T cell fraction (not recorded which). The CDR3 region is CASSNKAGGWYEQYF. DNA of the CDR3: TGTGCCAGTAGTAACAAAGCGGGAGGCTGGTACGAGCAGTACTTC.